This entry is about one T cell receptor (beta chain). Its target is unknown. These data are taken from a study of shared clonotypes between healthy human individuals. Assay: immunoSEQ multiplex PCR; the TCRdb copy retains only in-frame clones and omits some. The sample yields some 2,000,000 clones, approximately 96% seen once. Germline V CDR1 and CDR2: MNHNS, SASEGT. V gave up 6 bases and J gave up 8 bases, with 14 bases separating them. CDR3 length: 13 residues. General study results and limits: Rarefaction indicated that sorted-subset sequencing remained incomplete although depth was large. Sampling covered blood only; tissue repertoires likely differ. A generally larger estimated richness was seen in naive subsets than in memory subsets. The study found approximately 5% of naive CD4 clonotypes shared across a handful of donors.

The sequencing sample was made of naive CD4+ T cells sorted from blood. Regarding subset: CD45RA+ positively selected. The chain combines TRBV6-1 with TRBJ1-5; D unresolved. The TCR originated in a young man in good health. The CDR3 nucleotides read TGTGCCAGCAGGCCTGACCCCTTAAAGCCCCAGCATTTT. Translated, it gives CASRPDPLKPQHF.